This record covers a single TCR beta chain. The source of the sample is a study of sequential checkpoint blockade in melanoma. Study-level background: Randomization was 1:1 between first-line nivolumab→ipilimumab and ipilimumab→nivolumab. Each arm's sequence ended with maintenance nivolumab.

The protocol was immunoSEQ multiplex PCR, while the TCRdb copy is restricted to in-frame clones and leaves out a portion. The data contain 15,000 to 20,000 clones, more than 60% of them singletons. CDR3 length equals 15 residues. In germline, CDR1 is MNHNY, CDR2 SVGAGI (reference sequence). Treatment reported: randomized to nivolumab then ipilimumab (arm A) or the reverse (arm B). DNA-damaging chemotherapy had not been given to any patient beforehand. Live CD3+CD8+ CD19− CD56− cells were sorted from PBMCs. The sequencing here drew on CD8+ T cells sorted from blood (inferred from file names), taken from a patient given nivolumab and ipilimumab in sequence. The TCR originated in a human donor with melanoma. V and J are TRBV6-6 and TRBJ2-5; no clear D gene. The better agreement between TRBJ2-7 and the DNA end casts doubt on the J call. CDR3 coding DNA: TGTGCCAGCAGCTCGGTCGACACCTCCCCCTACGAGCAGTACTTC. Translation gives CASSSVDTSPYEQYF.